These 15 T cell receptor beta chains came from one sample sequenced in a study of blood T cell repertoires in COVID-19. The method was immunoSEQ multiplex PCR; TCRdb's version includes in-frame clones alone and lacks a portion of them. Among some 170,000 clones listed, about four fifths were seen once. Sequenced: peripheral blood. The receptor set was obtained from a man in his 60s with active or convalescent COVID-19.

The chain uses TRBV3-1 (or the pseudogene TRBV3-2) and TRBJ2-6; 7 bases match TRBD2. This CDR3 is 17 amino acids long. V gave up 0 bases and J gave up 5 bases; unmatched junction bases: 7. Looked up from germline, CDR1 is LGHDT and CDR2 is YNNKEL (reference sequence). CDR3 region: CASSQDRLAERANVLTF. CDR3 in DNA: TGTGCCAGCAGCCAAGATAGGCTAGCGGAAAGGGCCAACGTCCTGACTTTC.

The chain recombines TRBV3-1 (or the pseudogene TRBV3-2) with TRBJ2-7; D gene ambiguous. CDR1 and CDR2 (germline): LGHDT, YNNKEL (reference sequence). CDR3 length equals 15 residues. V was pared by 1 base and J by 0 bases, with 10 bases between. CDR3 nucleotide sequence: TGTGCCAGCAGCCAAGCTCTCTTCCTCTCCTACGAGCAGTACTTC. Encoded protein: CASSQALFLSYEQYF.

The chain is built from TRBV6-6 and TRBJ1-1; D gene uncertain. V lost 7 bases and J lost 3, with 21 bases in between. Looked up from germline, CDR1 is MNHNY and CDR2 is SVGAGI (reference sequence). The CDR3 is 16 amino acids. The CDR3 bases are TGTGCCAGCACTAAACGGGGATTTAGAGGAGACACTGAAGCTTTCTTT. This translates into CASTKRGFRGDTEAFF.

Note on this clone: Other nucleotide sequences in the sample specify the same CDR3. CDR3 coding DNA: TGTGCCAGCAGCTTACCGGGGGGCGGTGGAAACACCATATATTTT. Translating it yields CASSLPGGGGNTIYF. The V gene is TRBV7-9, the J gene TRBJ1-3; TRBD1 might be the D (6 bases). CDR3 length equals 15 residues. V was cut by 2 bases and J by 3 bases, with 11 bases left in between. Germline V gene lookup returns CDR1 SEHNR and CDR2 FQNEAQ (reference sequence).

This clone occurred a few times. The chain is built from TRBV7-3 and TRBJ2-2, with D unclear. V was clipped by 5 bases and J by 8 bases, with 15 bases between them. The CDR3 totals 14 residues. Germline V lookup: CDR1 SGHTA, CDR2 FQGTGA. The CDR3 DNA is TGTGCCAGCAGCCCAAGTAATATGCGAGGGGAGCTGTTTTTT. Its translation is CASSPSNMRGELFF.

This sequence joins TRBV6-5 and TRBJ2-1, with 8 bases matching TRBD2. CDR1 and CDR2 (germline): MNHEY, SVGAGI. The CDR3 sequence is 15 residues long. Losses at the gene ends were 7 bases for V and 5 bases for J; bases not matched to a gene: 10. DNA of the CDR3: TGTGCCAGCATTAAAAGGGCGGGGGGAAACAATGAGCAGTTCTTC. This translates into CASIKRAGGNNEQFF.

This clone has a count of ten or more. The V gene is TRBV5-4, the J gene TRBJ2-5, with D maybe TRBD2 (5 bases). The V end lost 4 bases, the J end lost 2 bases, and 12 bases lay between the germline ends. The germline gives CDR1 SGHNT, CDR2 YYREEE (reference sequence). The CDR3 sequence is 14 residues long. The CDR3 DNA is TGTGCCAGCAGCATTGGGTGGAGGCAAGAGACCCAGTACTTC. Translated, it gives CASSIGWRQETQYF.

The chain recombines TRBV10-1 with TRBJ2-7; D remains ambiguous. The germline V gene encodes CDR1 WNHNN and CDR2 SYGVQD (reference sequence). The CDR3 has 12 amino acids. Deletions cut 2 bases from V and 4 bases from J, with 6 bases between. This chain's CDR3 is CASSEHSYEQYF. CDR3 nucleotide sequence: TGCGCCAGCAGTGAGCACAGTTACGAGCAGTACTTC.

The rearrangement joins TRBV7-2 to TRBJ2-2, with TRBD2 identical over 10 bases. From germline, CDR1 is SGHTA and CDR2 FQGNSA. With 5 bases clipped from V and 5 bases from J, the junction kept 8 bases outside the gene matches. The CDR3 totals 16 residues. CDR3 nucleotides: TGTGCCAGCAGCAGAAACAGCGGGGGGGCTACCGGGGAGCTGTTTTTT. It is translated as CASSRNSGGATGELFF.

This chain joins TRBV25-1 and TRBJ1-4; the D is unclear. The V end lost 1 base, the J end lost 5 bases, and 5 bases lay between the germline ends. The CDR3 covers 13 residues. Germline lookup yields CDR1 MGHDK and CDR2 SYGVNS. Here the CDR3 DNA reads TGTGCCAGCAGTGAATCCGGGAATGAAAAACTGTTTTTT. This gives the protein CASSESGNEKLFF.

V and J are TRBV5-4 and TRBJ2-1; D is uncertain. The germline gives CDR1 SGHNT, CDR2 YYREEE (reference sequence). V was trimmed by 0 bases and J by 4 bases, leaving 14 bases between them. This CDR3 contains 16 residues. For the CDR3, the DNA is TGTGCCAGCAGCTTGGCAACAGACATAAAATACAATGAGCAGTTCTTC. Amino acid sequence: CASSLATDIKYNEQFF.

This sequence joins TRBV2 and TRBJ1-4; 8 nucleotides agree with TRBD1. The germline V gene encodes CDR1 SNHLY and CDR2 FYNNEI. The CDR3 runs to 15 residues. The V gene end was trimmed by 3 bases and the J gene end by 8 bases; junction bases not matched to a gene: 8. Here the CDR3 reads CASSDVGQGREKLFF. CDR3 nucleotides: TGTGCCAGCAGTGACGTTGGACAGGGACGAGAAAAACTGTTTTTT.

The chain joins TRBV7-9 to TRBJ2-3; 10 nucleotides match TRBD2. The trim removed 7 bases at V and 2 bases at J, leaving 15 bases unmatched. In germline, CDR1 is SEHNR, CDR2 FQNEAQ (reference sequence). CDR3 length: 18 amino acids. This chain's CDR3 is CASIPQLILAGDTDTQYF. CDR3 nucleotide sequence: TGTGCCAGCATTCCTCAGCTTATCCTAGCGGGGGACACAGATACGCAGTATTTT.

The chain couples TRBV5-1 to TRBJ1-1; D gene ambiguous. Germline lookup yields CDR1 SGHRS and CDR2 YFSETQ. This CDR3 region has 14 residues. V dropped 0 bases and J dropped 1 base, with 7 bases sitting between them. The CDR3 sequence is CASSLVPENTEAFF. The CDR3 DNA is TGCGCCAGCAGCTTGGTACCAGAGAACACTGAAGCTTTCTTT.

The V and J genes are TRBV9 and TRBJ2-5; D may be TRBD2 (6 bases). This CDR3 contains 13 residues. V lost 3 bases and J lost 4, with 10 bases in between. The germline CDR1 and CDR2 sequences are SGDLS and YYNGEE. In DNA form, the CDR3 reads TGTGCCAGCAGCGCGGGAGCAGCAGAGACCCAGTACTTC. Translating it yields CASSAGAAETQYF. Filled out from reference TRBV9 and TRBJ2-5, the complete variable domain reads DSGVTQTPKHLITATGQRVTLRCSPRSGDLSVYWYQQSLDQGLQFLIQYYNGEERAKGNILERFSAQQFPDLHSELNLSSLELGDSALYFCASSAGAAETQYFGPGTRLLVL.